The 14 T cell receptor beta chains below were found in one sample sequenced in a study of blood T cell repertoires in COVID-19. TCRdb keeps only in-frame clones here, not all; method: immunoSEQ multiplex PCR. The sample gives approximately 300,000 clones, about 85% of which show up once; roughly 2.3% is in the top ten. The sequenced sample was peripheral blood. These receptors were taken from a man between 18 and 29 years old with active or convalescent COVID-19.

The chain recombines TRBV4-2 with TRBJ1-4; D is possibly TRBD1 (5 bases). The CDR3 contains 15 residues. Germline loops: CDR1 LGHNA, CDR2 YNFKEQ. The ends were cut back, 2 bases at V and 6 bases at J, with 13 bases in the middle. The CDR3 DNA sequence: TGTGCCAGCAGCCAATCGACAGCTAGAGATGAAAAACTGTTTTTT. The encoded protein is CASSQSTARDEKLFF.

The chain uses TRBV12-5 and TRBJ2-6; 8 positions agree with TRBD2. Germline trimming cut 3 bases from V and 13 bases from J; bases unmatched to any gene: 8. Germline CDR1 and CDR2: LGHNT and FRNRAP. The CDR3 has 14 residues. The CDR3 sequence is CASGLSGSARVLTF. CDR3 DNA: TGTGCTAGTGGTTTAAGCGGGAGCGCCCGGGTCCTGACTTTC.

Concerning this clone: The same CDR3 also results from other DNA sequences found in this sample. The chain links TRBV2 to TRBJ2-7; no definite D call. Trimming removed 4 bases from V and 7 bases from J, with 5 bases in between. Germline V CDR1 and CDR2: SNHLY, FYNNEI. CDR3 length: 10 residues. CDR3 loop: CASSGYEQYF. In nucleotides, the CDR3 is TGTGCCAGCAGTGGTTATGAGCAGTACTTC.

The CDR3, as DNA: TGCACCAGCAGCCAAGATACTCCTAGCGGGGGGGCCCATGAGCAGTTCTTC. Its protein product is CTSSQDTPSGGAHEQFF. The V and J genes are TRBV1 and TRBJ2-1; TRBD2 is the table's D call, not checked against the DNA. TRBV1 is a pseudogene locus. The CDR3 runs 17 residues.

CDR3 coding DNA: TGTGCCAGCAGCGCGCGGACAGGGGGTAGGTGGACTGAAGCTTTCTTT. Amino acid sequence: CASSARTGGRWTEAFF. The J gene is TRBJ1-1, the V gene TRBV7-8; 10 positions match TRBD1. The CDR3 sequence is 16 residues long. The V gene's germline CDR1 is SGHVS and CDR2 FQNEAQ. V was pared by 5 bases and J by 5 bases, with 11 bases of the junction left unmatched.

CDR3 loop: CATTGQMNTEAFF. As DNA, the CDR3 is TGTGCCACAACGGGACAGATGAACACTGAAGCTTTCTTT. V and J are TRBV19 and TRBJ1-1, with 7 bases fitting TRBD1. Trimming removed 10 bases from V and 0 bases from J; junction bases left unmatched: 5. This CDR3 has 13 residues. Germline CDR1 and CDR2: LNHDA and SQIVND (reference sequence).

This clone was observed once. Other DNA sequences in this specimen translate into the identical CDR3. CDR3 DNA: TGTGCCAGCACGCCGGGACAGGGTTACGAGCAGTACTTC. Amino acid sequence: CASTPGQGYEQYF. This rearrangement joins TRBV6-6 to TRBJ2-7, with TRBD1 matching over 9 bases. V gave up 7 bases and J gave up 4 bases; unmatched junction bases: 5. The CDR3 totals 13 residues. In germline, CDR1 is MNHNY, CDR2 SVGAGI (reference sequence).

The genes are TRBV7-2 and TRBJ2-7; TRBD1 matches at 9 bases. The V and J ends lost 6 bases and 2 bases, in that order; junction bases with no gene match: 2. The length of the CDR3 is 13 residues. CDR1 is SGHTA, CDR2 FQGNSA, per germline. CDR3 residues: CASRGTGPYEQYF. The CDR3 DNA follows: TGTGCCAGCAGGGGGACAGGGCCCTACGAGCAGTACTTC. The full variable domain, rest sourced from reference TRBV7-2 and TRBJ2-7, is GAGVSQSPSNKVTEKGKDVELRCDPISGHTALYWYRQSLGQGLEFLIYFQGNSAPDKSGLPSDRFSAERTGGSVSTLTIQRTQQEDSAVYLCASRGTGPYEQYFGPGTRLTVT.

This CDR3 is CASSFGPNSPLHF. The CDR3 DNA sequence: TGTGCCAGCAGTTTTGGGCCAAATTCACCCCTCCACTTT. The chain joins TRBV27 to TRBJ1-6; D is uncertain. Trimming shortened V by 3 bases and J by 7 bases, and 7 bases separated the two germline ends. Germline V gene lookup returns CDR1 MNHEY and CDR2 SMNVEV (reference sequence). CDR3 length: 13 residues.

Only a few counts were recorded for this clone. The chain joins TRBV19 to TRBJ1-1; possibly TRBD1 for D (6 bases). Germline-derived CDR1 and CDR2 are LNHDA and SQIVND (reference sequence). This CDR3 is 16 amino acids long. With 0 bases removed from V and 1 base from J, the gap between germline ends came to 12 bases. The CDR3 DNA is TGTGCCAGTAGTATAGATCGGGGCAGGGGGAACACTGAAGCTTTCTTT. Amino acid sequence: CASSIDRGRGNTEAFF. Looking up the rest from reference TRBV19 and TRBJ1-1 gives the full variable domain: DGGITQSPKYLFRKEGQNVTLSCEQNLNHDAMYWYRQDPGQGLRLIYYSQIVNDFQKGDIAEGYSVSREKKESFPLTVTSAQKNPTAFYLCASSIDRGRGNTEAFFGQGTRLTVV.

This sequence joins TRBV19 and TRBJ2-1; tentative D call: TRBD1 (6 bases). Trimming took 4 bases from V and 7 from J, leaving 11 bases between them. CDR3 length: 13 residues. Germline V gene lookup returns CDR1 LNHDA and CDR2 SQIVND (reference sequence). CDR3 DNA sequence: TGTGCCAGTAGTAAAACAGGGTGGAATGAGCAGTTCTTC. Amino acids: CASSKTGWNEQFF.

The V and J genes are TRBV9 and TRBJ1-2, with 11 bases that match TRBD1. V trimming: 4 bases; J trimming: 6 bases; junction bases outside the gene matches: 8. The CDR3 has 15 amino acids. The germline gives CDR1 SGDLS, CDR2 YYNGEE. The CDR3 region has the DNA TGTGCCAGCAGCCTCGGGACAGGGGGTTCGCATGGCTACACCTTC. Protein sequence: CASSLGTGGSHGYTF.

This chain links TRBV5-1 with TRBJ1-6; 7 bases map to TRBD1. The CDR3 has 17 residues. Germline CDR1 reads SGHRS; CDR2 reads YFSETQ. The V and J ends lost 2 bases and 4 bases, in that order; junction bases with no gene match: 9. CDR3 amino acids: CASSFRQGRGYNSPLHF. In DNA form, the CDR3 reads TGCGCCAGCAGCTTCCGACAGGGACGGGGATATAATTCACCCCTCCACTTT.

J is TRBJ1-5 and V is TRBV3-1 (or the pseudogene TRBV3-2); the D is unclear. The CDR3 runs 16 residues. The germline V and J ends were trimmed by 1 base and 8 bases, with 18 bases remaining between them. Germline V lookup: CDR1 LGHDT, CDR2 YNNKEL (reference sequence). The CDR3 here is CASSQGRGSGSKPQHF. CDR3 coding DNA: TGTGCCAGCAGCCAAGGGCGGGGATCGGGGTCCAAGCCCCAGCATTTT.